This passage covers 18 T cell receptor beta chains from one sample sequenced in a study of blood T cell repertoires in COVID-19. Data came from immunoSEQ multiplex PCR; TCRdb stores just in-frame clones and leaves some out. Here the sample spans around 260,000 clones, roughly 90% being singletons. The source material was peripheral blood. These receptors all come from a woman in her forties who had recovered from COVID-19.

In its sample, this clone was seen a few times. The chain couples TRBV5-1 to TRBJ1-1; D might be TRBD1 (5 bases). The CDR3 has 16 residues. The V and J ends lost 3 bases and 1 base respectively, with 16 bases between them. CDR1 and CDR2 from the germline V gene are SGHRS and YFSETQ. CDR3 bases: TGCGCCAGCAGCTCCGGGGCGGGGGGTCGGAACACTGAAGCTTTCTTT. Residues: CASSSGAGGRNTEAFF.

This clone has more than one count but fewer than ten. The chain has TRBV27 and TRBJ1-5, with 8 bases aligning to TRBD1. J lost 1 base, V lost 6 bases, and 5 bases had no gene match. Germline loops: CDR1 MNHEY, CDR2 SMNVEV (reference sequence). CDR3 length: 15 amino acids. CDR3 nucleotides: TGTGCCAGCAGGAACCAGGGGGCCAGCAATCAGCCCCAGCATTTT. This codes for CASRNQGASNQPQHF.

This clone is a singleton in its sample. CDR3 sequence (DNA): TGTGCCAGCTCGCCCGGGACTAGCGGGGGCAATGAGCAGTTCTTC. This gives the protein CASSPGTSGGNEQFF. This chain links TRBV18 with TRBJ2-1, with 14 bases identical to TRBD2. This CDR3 spans 15 amino acids. Germline CDR1 and CDR2: KGHSH and LQKENI. The V gene end was trimmed by 6 bases and the J gene end by 6 bases; junction bases not matched to a gene: 4. The full variable domain, rest sourced from reference TRBV18 and TRBJ2-1, is NAGVMQNPRHLVRRRGQEARLRCSPMKGHSHVYWYRQLPEEGLKFMVYLQKENIIDESGMPKERFSAEFPKEGPSILRIQQVVRGDSAAYFCASSPGTSGGNEQFFGPGTRLTVL.

This chain joins TRBV19 and TRBJ1-1, with a weak D call TRBD1 (5 bases). This CDR3 has 14 amino acids. Germline-derived CDR1 and CDR2 are LNHDA and SQIVND (reference sequence). Trimming took 1 base from V and 11 from J, leaving 17 bases between them. CDR3 region: CASSIGWQGAIAFF. CDR3 nucleotides: TGTGCCAGTAGTATAGGTTGGCAGGGTGCGATCGCTTTCTTT.

The V call is TRBV23-1, the J call TRBJ2-1; maybe TRBD2 (5 bases). TRBV23-1 is reported as an ORF; its role is uncertain. V lost 7 bases to trimming and J lost 8 bases, with 27 bases between them. The CDR3 has 17 residues. The DNA for the CDR3 is TGCGCCAGCATCGCCCCCTCCCGGGAATGGCCCCGAGATGAGCAGTTCTTC. Residues: CASIAPSREWPRDEQFF.

V gene TRBV2 combines with J gene TRBJ2-3; tentatively, D is TRBD2 (7 bases). In germline, CDR1 is SNHLY, CDR2 FYNNEI. V lost 3 bases to trimming and J lost 5 bases, with 12 bases between them. This CDR3 contains 14 residues. CDR3 sequence: CASSDQGGGDTQYF. DNA of the CDR3: TGTGCCAGCAGTGACCAGGGAGGGGGAGATACGCAGTATTTT.

This chain joins TRBV19 and TRBJ2-2, with TRBD1 matching over 7 bases. CDR1 and CDR2 from the germline V gene are LNHDA and SQIVND (reference sequence). CDR3 length: 14 amino acids. V lost 10 bases and J lost 4; bases outside the gene matches: 9. CDR3 in DNA: TGTGCCACTAAGAGGGGGCGCGGCACCGGGGAGCTGTTTTTT. Amino acid sequence: CATKRGRGTGELFF.

The chain employs TRBV5-1 and TRBJ1-6, with TRBD1 matching 9 bases. Per the germline V gene, CDR1 is SGHRS and CDR2 is YFSETQ. This CDR3 comprises 16 residues. Germline trimming cut 2 bases from V and 8 bases from J; bases unmatched to any gene: 8. Here the CDR3 DNA reads TGCGCCAGCAGCTTTAACAGGGGGCTTGAGGATTCACCCCTCCACTTT. Translated: CASSFNRGLEDSPLHF.

This chain uses TRBV30 with TRBJ1-1; 7 bases line up with TRBD1. CDR3 size: 15 residues. With V trimmed by 0 bases and J by 4 bases, 8 bases remained unmatched. Germline V CDR1 and CDR2: GTSNPN, SVGIG (reference sequence). The CDR3, as DNA: TGTGCCTGGAGTGTACCGGGACAGCCGTTCACTGAAGCTTTCTTT. Residues: CAWSVPGQPFTEAFF.

Note on this clone: This sample also contains other DNA sequences that code for the same CDR3. This chain connects TRBV3-1 (or the pseudogene TRBV3-2) to TRBJ2-7; TRBD2 agrees at 11 bases. The germline gives CDR1 LGHDT, CDR2 YNNKEL (reference sequence). The CDR3 covers 14 residues. J gave up 6 bases and V 3 bases, and 4 bases lay outside the gene matches. The CDR3 region has the DNA TGTGCCAGCAGCCAGCTAGCGGGGGGCGGCGAGCAGTACTTC. It translates to CASSQLAGGGEQYF.

This chain joins TRBV9 and TRBJ1-1; a possible D gene is TRBD1 (5 bases). With 2 bases removed from V and 9 bases from J, the gap between germline ends came to 14 bases. The CDR3 totals 13 residues. Germline V gene sequence: CDR1 SGDLS, CDR2 YYNGEE. CDR3 loop: CASSVSADSQAFF. The DNA for the CDR3 is TGTGCCAGCAGCGTTTCAGCCGACAGCCAAGCTTTCTTT.

The genes are TRBV28 and TRBJ1-2, with TRBD1 matching 8 bases. V lost 6 bases, J lost 4 bases, and 10 bases stayed unmatched. CDR3 length: 15 amino acids. Germline V lookup: CDR1 MDHEN, CDR2 SYDVKM. The CDR3 DNA is TGTGCCAGCAGATCCGGGACAGGTGTTGTCTATGGCTACACCTTC. Translating it yields CASRSGTGVVYGYTF.

This chain links TRBV6-1 with TRBJ2-5; D is possibly TRBD1 (6 bases). The CDR3 has 16 amino acids. Germline loops: CDR1 MNHNS, CDR2 SASEGT. V was trimmed by 1 base and J by 0 bases, leaving 12 bases between them. The CDR3 DNA follows: TGTGCCAGCAGTGAAGATCCACAGGGCCACCAAGAGACCCAGTACTTC. The encoded protein is CASSEDPQGHQETQYF.

The chain links TRBV7-3 to TRBJ2-2; no reliable D call. This CDR3 is 14 amino acids long. In germline, CDR1 is SGHTA, CDR2 FQGTGA. V lost 5 bases, J lost 2 bases, and 9 bases lay in between. The DNA of the CDR3 is TGTGCCAGCAGCCCCTCTCCCAACACCGGGGAGCTGTTTTTT. Its protein is CASSPSPNTGELFF.

The chain recombines TRBV28 with TRBJ2-7; D perhaps matches TRBD2 (6 bases). CDR1 and CDR2 from the germline V gene are MDHEN and SYDVKM. The CDR3 is 12 amino acids. V lost 10 bases and J 3 bases, leaving 13 bases between the germline ends. The chain's CDR3 is CAISRGNYEQYF. The DNA of the CDR3 is TGTGCCATAAGTCGGGGGAACTACGAGCAGTACTTC. Complete variable domain (other parts from reference TRBV28 and TRBJ2-7): DVKVTQSSRYLVKRTGEKVFLECVQDMDHENMFWYRQDPGLGLRLIYFSYDVKMKEKGDIPEGYSVSREKKERFSLILESASTNQTSMYLCAISRGNYEQYFGPGTRLTVT.

This chain links TRBV18 with TRBJ2-7; D is uncertain. The CDR3 contains 15 residues. The ends were cut back, 6 bases at V and 0 bases at J, with 15 bases in the middle. The germline V gene encodes CDR1 KGHSH and CDR2 LQKENI. The CDR3 is CASSEWAQNSYEQYF. The CDR3 DNA follows: TGTGCCAGCTCCGAATGGGCTCAGAACTCCTACGAGCAGTACTTC.

This chain joins TRBV29-1 and TRBJ2-3, with D tentatively TRBD2 (6 bases). The CDR3 contains 13 residues. Germline V lookup: CDR1 SQVTM, CDR2 ANQGSEA. V was trimmed by 7 bases and J by 1 base, leaving 12 bases between them. The CDR3 spells CSDFREGTDTQYF. The DNA for the CDR3 is TGCAGCGACTTCAGGGAGGGCACAGATACGCAGTATTTT.

The chain employs TRBV30 and TRBJ1-1, with D possibly TRBD1 on 6 matching bases. V lost 3 bases and J lost 4, with 12 bases in between. Germline V gives CDR1 GTSNPN, CDR2 SVGIG (reference sequence). The CDR3 contains 13 residues. The CDR3 coding sequence is TGTGCCTGGAGCCTGGGGGCTAGCACTGAAGCTTTCTTT. It yields the protein CAWSLGASTEAFF.